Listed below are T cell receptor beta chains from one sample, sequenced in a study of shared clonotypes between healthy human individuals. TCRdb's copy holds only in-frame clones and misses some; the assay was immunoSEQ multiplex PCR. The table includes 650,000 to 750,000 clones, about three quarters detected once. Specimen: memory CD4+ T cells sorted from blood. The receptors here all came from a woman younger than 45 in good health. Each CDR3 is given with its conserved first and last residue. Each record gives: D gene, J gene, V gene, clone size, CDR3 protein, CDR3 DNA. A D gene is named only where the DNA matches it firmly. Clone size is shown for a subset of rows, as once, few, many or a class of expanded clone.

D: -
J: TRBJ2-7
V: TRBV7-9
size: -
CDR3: CASSLALTGSEQYF
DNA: TGTGCCAGCAGCTTAGCGCTAACTGGCTCGGAGCAGTACTTC

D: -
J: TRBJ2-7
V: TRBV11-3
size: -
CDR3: CASSARGDSYEQYF
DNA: TGTGCCAGCAGCGCCAGGGGGGACTCCTACGAGCAGTACTTC

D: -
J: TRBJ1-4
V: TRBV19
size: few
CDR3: CASRGYDSANEKLFF
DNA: TGTGCCAGTAGAGGCTATGATTCGGCTAATGAAAAACTGTTTTTT

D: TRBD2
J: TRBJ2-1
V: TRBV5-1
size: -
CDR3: CASSQTSGSYNEQFF
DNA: TGCGCCAGCAGCCAGACTAGCGGAAGCTACAATGAGCAGTTCTTC

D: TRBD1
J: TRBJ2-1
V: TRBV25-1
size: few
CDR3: CASSEAGTGDNEQFF
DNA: TGTGCCAGCAGTGAAGCCGGGACAGGGGACAATGAGCAGTTCTTC

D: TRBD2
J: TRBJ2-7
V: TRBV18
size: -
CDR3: CASSLEAGGYEQYF
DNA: TGTGCCAGCTCACTTGAGGCGGGAGGCTACGAGCAGTACTTC

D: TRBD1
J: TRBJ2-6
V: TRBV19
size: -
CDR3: CASSIEGQLGANVLTF
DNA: TGTGCCAGTAGTATAGAGGGACAGCTTGGGGCCAACGTCCTGACTTTC

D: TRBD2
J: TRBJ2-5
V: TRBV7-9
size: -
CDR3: CASSLRTSGRETQYF
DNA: TGTGCCAGCAGCTTGCGGACTAGCGGGAGGGAGACCCAGTACTTC

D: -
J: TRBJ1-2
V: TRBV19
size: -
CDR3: CASSMTDNYGYTF
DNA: TGTGCCAGTAGTATGACCGATAACTATGGCTACACCTTC

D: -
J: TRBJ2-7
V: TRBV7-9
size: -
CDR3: CASSLGGRHYEQYF
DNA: TGTGCCAGCAGCTTAGGGGGACGACACTACGAGCAGTACTTC

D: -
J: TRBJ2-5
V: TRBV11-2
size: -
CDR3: CASAAGWETQYF
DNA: TGTGCCAGCGCGGCGGGATGGGAGACCCAGTACTTC

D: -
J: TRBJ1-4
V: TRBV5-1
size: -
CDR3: CASSSGRSATNEKLFF
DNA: TGCGCCAGCAGCTCCGGGAGAAGTGCAACTAATGAAAAACTGTTTTTT

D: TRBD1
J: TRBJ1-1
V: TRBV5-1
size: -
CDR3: CASSPYRTGGTLTEAFF
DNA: TGCGCCAGCAGCCCGTATCGGACAGGAGGTACGTTGACTGAAGCTTTCTTT

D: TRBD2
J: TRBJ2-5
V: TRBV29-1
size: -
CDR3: CSVDGAGARETQYF
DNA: TGCAGCGTTGACGGAGCGGGAGCCCGGGAGACCCAGTACTTC

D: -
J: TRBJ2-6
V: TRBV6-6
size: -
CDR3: CASSRSGANVLTF
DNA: TGTGCCAGCAGCCGGTCTGGGGCCAACGTCCTGACTTTC

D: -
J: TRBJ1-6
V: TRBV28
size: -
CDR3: CASRPYNSPLHF
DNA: TGTGCCAGCCGGCCCTATAATTCACCCCTCCACTTT

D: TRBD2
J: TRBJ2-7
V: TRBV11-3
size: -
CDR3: CASSFGTSGRSEQYF
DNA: TGTGCCAGCAGCTTCGGGACTAGCGGGAGGTCGGAGCAGTACTTC

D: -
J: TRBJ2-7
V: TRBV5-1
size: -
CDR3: CASSLFVGQTYEQYF
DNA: TGCGCCAGCAGCTTGTTTGTCGGACAGACCTACGAGCAGTACTTC

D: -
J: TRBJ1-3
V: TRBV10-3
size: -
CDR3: CAAANYSGNTIYF
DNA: TGTGCCGCCGCCAATTACTCTGGAAACACCATATATTTT

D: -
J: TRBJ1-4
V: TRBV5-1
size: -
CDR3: CASSLGLEARAEKLFF
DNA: TGCGCCAGCAGCTTGGGCTTGGAGGCAAGGGCCGAAAAACTGTTTTTT

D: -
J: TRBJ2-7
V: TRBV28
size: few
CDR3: CASSSNLPPYEQYF
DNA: TGTGCCAGCAGTTCAAATCTTCCCCCCTACGAGCAGTACTTC

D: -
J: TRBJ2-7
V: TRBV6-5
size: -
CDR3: CASSYWSSGYYEQYF
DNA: TGTGCCAGCAGTTACTGGAGCTCCGGATACTACGAGCAGTACTTC

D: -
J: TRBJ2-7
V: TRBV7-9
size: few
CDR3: CASSLYGPYEQYF
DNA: TGTGCCAGCAGCTTATATGGGCCCTACGAGCAGTACTTC

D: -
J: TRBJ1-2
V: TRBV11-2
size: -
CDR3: CASSPRTADGYTF
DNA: TGTGCCAGCAGCCCGCGGACGGCCGATGGCTACACCTTC

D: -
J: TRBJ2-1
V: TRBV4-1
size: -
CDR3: CASSQAGNPEQFF
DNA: TGCGCCAGCAGCCAAGCGGGGAACCCCGAGCAGTTCTTC